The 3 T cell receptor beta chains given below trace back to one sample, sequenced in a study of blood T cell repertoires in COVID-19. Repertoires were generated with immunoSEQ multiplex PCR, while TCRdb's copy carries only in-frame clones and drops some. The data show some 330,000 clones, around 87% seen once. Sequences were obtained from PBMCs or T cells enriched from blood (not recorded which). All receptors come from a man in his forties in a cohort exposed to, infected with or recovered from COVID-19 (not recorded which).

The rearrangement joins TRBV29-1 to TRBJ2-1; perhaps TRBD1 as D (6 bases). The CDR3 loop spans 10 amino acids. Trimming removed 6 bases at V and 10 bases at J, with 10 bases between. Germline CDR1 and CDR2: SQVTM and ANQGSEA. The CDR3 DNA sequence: TGCAGCGTCGGACAGATCGAGCAGTTCTTC. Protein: CSVGQIEQFF.

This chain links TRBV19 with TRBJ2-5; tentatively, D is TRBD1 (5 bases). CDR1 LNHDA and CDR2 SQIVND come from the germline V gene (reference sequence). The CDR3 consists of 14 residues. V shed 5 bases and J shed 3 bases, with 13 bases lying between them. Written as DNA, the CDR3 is TGTGCCAGTAGTGTCAGGACACCCAAAGAGACCCAGTACTTC. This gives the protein CASSVRTPKETQYF.

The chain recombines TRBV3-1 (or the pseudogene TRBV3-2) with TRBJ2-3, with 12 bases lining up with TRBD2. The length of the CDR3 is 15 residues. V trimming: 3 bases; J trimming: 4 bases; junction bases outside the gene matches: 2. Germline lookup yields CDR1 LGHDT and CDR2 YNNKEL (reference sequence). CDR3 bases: TGTGCCAGCAGCCAGACTAGCGGGAGTTCAGATACGCAGTATTTT. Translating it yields CASSQTSGSSDTQYF.